What follows is one T cell receptor (beta chain) and its context. Its cognate antigen is unknown. This record comes from a study of OX40 agonist ivuxolimab in advanced cancers. In the study overall: Across the patients, intravenous ivuxolimab was delivered every 2 weeks at 0.01 to 10 mg/kg. General study findings and limits: CD4+ and CD8+ blood T cells expanded clonally by week 6 at 0.1 to 3.0 mg/kg.

J gave up 0 bases and V 7 bases, and 5 bases lay outside the gene matches. Germline loops: CDR1 SQVTM, CDR2 ANQGSEA. CDR3 length: 13 amino acids. The protocol was immunoSEQ multiplex PCR, while the TCRdb copy is restricted to in-frame clones and leaves out a portion. The sample comprises about 94,000 clones, around nine tenths of which are singletons, and about 0.33% rests with the top ten. This receptor was identified in an adult with an advanced solid tumor such as melanoma, head and neck, liver or kidney cancer. Sequences were derived from CD4+ or CD8+ T cells sorted from blood, sampled in a trial of the OX40 agonist ivuxolimab. The gene calls are TRBV29-1 and TRBJ1-1; 7 nucleotides agree with TRBD1. The CDR3 DNA reads as TGCAGCGCACAGGGGATAATGAACACTGAAGCTTTCTTT. The encoded protein is CSAQGIMNTEAFF.